The 18 T cell receptor beta chains presented below share a single source sample, sequenced in a study of T-cell reconstitution after alpha-beta-depleted transplantation in children. Unique molecular identifiers were built into the TCRbeta library. TCRdb re-called the PCR reads through MiXCR, storing one row per CDR3 protein. This sample has approximately 490,000 distinct CDR3 sequences; over 9.5% occur once, and the top ten carry roughly 2%. This material consisted of PBMCs, taken before TCRalphabeta/CD19-depleted stem cell transplant. All receptors derive from a child under 10 years old with inherited bone marrow failure, due to receive a stem cell transplant.

This clonotype was seen many times. This rearrangement joins TRBV24-1 to TRBJ2-1; D is possibly TRBD2 (6 bases). Germline CDR1 is KGHDR and CDR2 is SFDVKD. Trimming removed 2 bases from V and 9 bases from J, with 13 bases in between. This CDR3 spans 14 amino acids. CDR3 loop: CATSDYPSDPEQFF. CDR3 in DNA: TGTGCCACCAGTGATTATCCTAGCGACCCTGAGCAGTTCTTC.

This clonotype has a count of ten or more. The chain combines TRBV29-1 with TRBJ2-7; 15 nucleotides line up with TRBD2. Unmatched junction bases numbered 10, after V lost 8 bases and J lost 2 bases. Germline V lookup: CDR1 SQVTM, CDR2 ANQGSEA. The CDR3 is 16 residues long. CDR3 protein: CSPGGTSGRSTYEQYF. The CDR3 DNA sequence: TGCAGCCCCGGGGGGACTAGCGGGAGGAGCACCTACGAGCAGTACTTC.

The sample holds many counts of this clonotype. The rearrangement links TRBV12-3 or TRBV12-4 to TRBJ1-1; TRBD1 agrees at 9 bases. After removal of 3 bases from V and 10 bases from J, the junction contained 6 bases not matched to a gene. This CDR3 comprises 13 residues. The CDR3 DNA sequence: TGTGCCAGCAGTTTTAGACAGGGACAGGGAGCTTTCTTT. This gives the protein CASSFRQGQGAFF.

The chain employs TRBV20-1 and TRBJ2-2; 12 bases fit TRBD2. V shed 6 bases and J 3 bases; nucleotides not matched to a gene: 5. The CDR3 has 15 residues. Germline V lookup: CDR1 DFQATT, CDR2 SNEGSKA (reference sequence). The CDR3 is CSARTSGEDTGELFF. CDR3 nucleotides: TGCAGTGCCAGGACTAGCGGGGAGGACACCGGGGAGCTGTTTTTT.

The sample holds many counts of this clonotype. The genes are TRBV12-3 or TRBV12-4 and TRBJ2-1, with 7 bases fitting TRBD1. The V and J ends lost 4 bases and 6 bases, in that order; junction bases with no gene match: 9. The CDR3 runs 15 residues. The CDR3 protein is CASSSNRGPGNEQFF. Written as DNA, the CDR3 is TGTGCCAGCAGTTCCAACAGGGGTCCGGGCAATGAGCAGTTCTTC.

CDR3 sequence: CSARVGAQWTEAFF. The CDR3 DNA sequence: TGCAGTGCTAGAGTGGGGGCGCAGTGGACTGAAGCTTTCTTT. The V and J genes are TRBV20-1 and TRBJ1-1, with D possibly TRBD1 on 6 matching bases. Trimming removed 1 base from V and 5 bases from J, with 14 bases in between. The germline CDR1 and CDR2 sequences are DFQATT and SNEGSKA (reference sequence). This CDR3 has 14 residues.

This clonotype came up many times. The chain uses TRBV16 and TRBJ2-3, with D unresolved. Germline V gene data show CDR1 as KGHSY and CDR2 as FQNENV. V lost 3 bases and J 5 bases, leaving 12 bases between the germline ends. The CDR3 spans 14 residues. In nucleotides, the CDR3 is TGTGCCAGCAGCCACATACAGAGTCTAGATACGCAGTATTTT. Translation: CASSHIQSLDTQYF.

This clonotype was seen at least ten times. The chain recombines TRBV6-5 with TRBJ2-5; no clear D. The length of the CDR3 is 14 residues. Germline-derived CDR1 and CDR2 are MNHEY and SVGAGI. V shed 0 bases and J shed 4 bases, with 9 bases lying between them. The CDR3 sequence: CASSYSKGGETQYF. DNA for the CDR3: TGTGCCAGCAGTTACTCGAAGGGTGGAGAGACCCAGTACTTC.

The V gene is TRBV19, the J gene TRBJ2-3; D gene uncertain. The CDR3 totals 15 residues. The V gene's germline CDR1 is LNHDA and CDR2 SQIVND (reference sequence). Trimming pared 5 bases from V and 0 bases from J, leaving 12 bases between. CDR3 amino acids: CASSPELYSTDTQYF. The CDR3 DNA sequence: TGTGCCAGTAGTCCGGAGCTTTACAGCACAGATACGCAGTATTTT.

This clonotype has just a few counts. The chain is built from TRBV29-1 and TRBJ2-7, with 7 bases fitting TRBD1. V lost 6 bases, J lost 5 bases, and 7 bases stayed unmatched. Germline V lookup: CDR1 SQVTM, CDR2 ANQGSEA. This CDR3 region has 12 residues. The CDR3 is CSVRQGFDEQYF. The CDR3, as DNA: TGCAGCGTAAGACAGGGATTCGACGAGCAGTACTTC.

In this sample, this clonotype turned up a few times. The CDR3 DNA sequence: TGTGCCAGCAGCTGGATGAGCACAGATACGCAGTATTTT. It specifies CASSWMSTDTQYF. This rearrangement joins TRBV11-2 to TRBJ2-3; no definite D call. CDR3 length equals 13 residues. The V gene lost 4 bases and the J gene lost 0 bases, with 5 bases spanning the gap. CDR1 SGHAT and CDR2 FQNNGV come from the germline V gene.

The J gene is TRBJ2-2, the V gene TRBV12-3 or TRBV12-4, with a tentative D call TRBD1 (6 bases). Trimming removed 6 bases from V and 5 bases from J, with 7 bases in between. There are 12 residues in the CDR3. The CDR3 DNA sequence: TGTGCCAGCAGGCAGGGGACCGGGGAGCTGTTTTTT. Translating gives CASRQGTGELFF.

Note on this clonotype: This may arise from a read error, as a much more abundant clone is one base away. The rearrangement uses TRBV9 and TRBJ2-1, with TRBD1 matching over 11 bases. The CDR3 is made up of 15 amino acids. Germline CDR1 SGDLS, CDR2 YYNGEE. Here the CDR3 DNA reads TGTGCCAGCAGCCCAGAAGGACAGGGGGCCAATCAGCAGTTCTTC. This encodes CASSPEGQGANQQFF.

There are many counts of this clonotype. The chain combines TRBV4-2 with TRBJ2-7; tentatively, D is TRBD2 (6 bases). Germline CDR1 and CDR2: LGHNA and YNFKEQ. V was trimmed by 0 bases and J by 0 bases, leaving 9 bases between them. This CDR3 comprises 15 residues. CDR3 protein: CASSQDDGSSYEQYF. DNA for the CDR3: TGTGCCAGCAGCCAAGACGACGGGAGCTCCTACGAGCAGTACTTC.

This clonotype was counted many times. This chain links TRBV20-1 with TRBJ2-7, with 7 bases that match TRBD2. CDR3 size: 15 residues. The J segment lost 7 bases and the V segment lost 0 bases, leaving 12 bases of the junction unmatched. Germline values: CDR1 DFQATT, CDR2 SNEGSKA (reference sequence). The CDR3 reads CSARDGGRLVWEQYF. CDR3 in DNA: TGCAGTGCTAGAGATGGCGGGAGACTGGTGTGGGAGCAGTACTTC.

The chain links TRBV21-1 to TRBJ2-7; TRBD2, the table's D call, was not compared with the DNA. TRBV21-1 is a documented pseudogene. The length of the CDR3 is 14 residues. This CDR3 reads CASLLAGGSYEQYF. The CDR3, as DNA: TGTGCCAGCCTCTTAGCGGGAGGGTCCTACGAGCAGTACTTC.

Many counts were recorded for this clonotype. The chain couples TRBV11-2 to TRBJ2-1, with D maybe TRBD2 (6 bases). V was cut by 5 bases and J by 2 bases, with 13 bases left in between. The CDR3 spans 15 residues. Germline CDR1 and CDR2: SGHAT and FQNNGV. CDR3 DNA: TGTGCCAGCAGCCCAGGCGGGGTAACCTACAATGAGCAGTTCTTC. Its translation is CASSPGGVTYNEQFF.

This clonotype was detected only a few times. The CDR3 DNA sequence: TGCGCCAGCAGCCTCCACGGATCGAACACTGAAGCTTTCTTT. This gives the protein CASSLHGSNTEAFF. This chain links TRBV4-3 with TRBJ1-1; D gene ambiguous. The CDR3 is 14 amino acids. CDR1 LGHNA and CDR2 YSLEER come from the germline V gene. Trimming shortened V by 4 bases and J by 1 base, and 10 bases separated the two germline ends.